The 8 T cell receptor beta chains reported below all come from one sample, sequenced in a study of vaccination effects on CD4 cells after COVID-19. Sequencing was preceded by expansion of antigen-specific CD4+ T cells with viral peptide pools in the ViraFEST assay. After around 10 days in culture, the CD4+ T cells were isolated. Vaccinated recipients, who were negative for nucleocapsid antibodies, had no history of SARS-CoV-2 infection. Profiling relied on immunoSEQ multiplex PCR, and the TCRdb table lists in-frame clones only, not all of them. Here the sample spans around 24,000 clones, roughly 70% being singletons. Which antigens these TCRs recognize remains unknown. The specimen was CD4+ T cells from PBMCs cultured with SARS-CoV-2 spike peptides, collected before COVID-19 vaccination. The receptors derive from a human donor who received a COVID-19 vaccine.

This clone has only a few counts. V usage is TRBV5-1 and J usage is TRBJ1-1; no firm D call. Between the trimmed V and J ends, which lost 4 bases and 0 bases, there was a span of 10 bases. CDR3 length: 14 amino acids. CDR1 and CDR2 (germline): SGHRS, YFSETQ. The CDR3 DNA follows: TGCGCCAGCAGCCCTAGTGAGTTGAACACTGAAGCTTTCTTT. It translates to CASSPSELNTEAFF. Drawing the rest from reference TRBV5-1 and TRBJ1-1, the complete variable domain is KAGVTQTPRYLIKTRGQQVTLSCSPISGHRSVSWYQQTPGQGLQFLFEYFSETQRNKGNFPGRFSGRQFSNSRSEMNVSTLELGDSALYLCASSPSELNTEAFFGQGTRLTVV.

The chain has TRBV30 and TRBJ1-2; 8 bases are shared with TRBD1. Germline CDR1 and CDR2: GTSNPN and SVGIG (reference sequence). The CDR3 covers 14 residues. Unmatched junction bases numbered 7, after V lost 1 base and J lost 6 bases. CDR3 sequence reads: CAWSGQTGVDGYTF. The CDR3 DNA reads TGTGCCTGGAGTGGTCAGACAGGGGTTGATGGCTACACCTTC.

The V gene is TRBV19, the J gene TRBJ2-5, with D possibly being TRBD2 (5 bases). V was clipped by 6 bases and J by 5 bases, with 16 bases between them. Germline lookup yields CDR1 LNHDA and CDR2 SQIVND (reference sequence). There are 14 residues in the CDR3. Written as DNA, the CDR3 is TGTGCCAGTAGATCCGGGGTAGTAGAGGAGACCCAGTACTTC. Translated, it gives CASRSGVVEETQYF.

This rearrangement joins TRBV3-1 (or the pseudogene TRBV3-2) to TRBJ2-1; 7 nucleotides agree with TRBD2. The V segment lost 4 bases and the J segment 9 bases; nucleotides outside the gene matches: 6. There are 13 residues in the CDR3. The germline CDR1 and CDR2 sequences are LGHDT and YNNKEL (reference sequence). CDR3: CASSPASGGEQFF. The CDR3 bases are TGTGCCAGCAGCCCGGCTAGCGGCGGTGAGCAGTTCTTC.

The J gene is TRBJ2-1, the V gene TRBV4-1, with a weak D call TRBD1 (6 bases). CDR3 length equals 14 residues. The V gene's germline CDR1 is MGHRA and CDR2 YSYEKL. Trimming took off 3 bases at V and 7 bases at J, with 13 bases between the two ends. In DNA, the CDR3 is TGCGCCAGCAGCCAGCTGCCGAGGGGGAATGAGCAGTTCTTC. This gives the protein CASSQLPRGNEQFF.

V and J are TRBV18 and TRBJ2-3, with 10 bases lining up with TRBD2. Germline lookup yields CDR1 KGHSH and CDR2 LQKENI. The V gene end was trimmed by 3 bases and the J gene end by 0 bases; junction bases not matched to a gene: 3. The CDR3 runs to 16 residues. The CDR3 protein is CASSPKLAGSTDTQYF. In DNA, the CDR3 is TGTGCCAGCTCACCTAAACTAGCGGGAAGCACAGATACGCAGTATTTT.

V and J are TRBV11-3 and TRBJ2-5; 14 bases are a match to TRBD2. The CDR3 is 17 residues long. Germline lookup yields CDR1 SGHNT and CDR2 YENEEA. Unmatched junction bases numbered 11, after V lost 6 bases and J lost 5 bases. The chain's CDR3 is CASSSGTSGGRGETQYF. The CDR3, as DNA: TGTGCCAGCAGTTCCGGGACTAGCGGGGGTAGGGGGGAGACCCAGTACTTC.

Written as DNA, the CDR3 is TGTGCCAGCAGCGCAGGGACTAGCGGGGGGAGTCAAGAGACCCAGTACTTC. Protein sequence: CASSAGTSGGSQETQYF. The chain recombines TRBV9 with TRBJ2-5, with 15 bases that match TRBD2. After removal of 3 bases from V and 2 bases from J, the junction contained 5 bases not matched to a gene. Germline values: CDR1 SGDLS, CDR2 YYNGEE. CDR3 length: 17 amino acids.